This T cell receptor (beta chain) originates from a study of blood T cell repertoires in COVID-19. The overall study: The samples span acute and convalescent COVID-19 from the United States, Italy and Spain. T cells, B-cell-depleted T cells, or PBMCs supplied cDNA or gDNA.

Using immunoSEQ multiplex PCR, the repertoire was profiled, and TCRdb retains in-frame clones only, with some absent. The repertoire holds roughly 66,000 clones, with 70% to 85% as singletons. This clone showed up just a few times. The CDR3 has 13 amino acids. Germline CDR1 is MNHEY and CDR2 is SMNVEV (reference sequence). Between the trimmed V and J ends, which lost 6 bases and 0 bases, there was a span of 8 bases. The sample was peripheral blood. The clonotype originates from a man in his 60s with acute or convalescent COVID-19. V is TRBV27 and J is TRBJ1-1; a weak D match, TRBD1 (6 bases). The CDR3 protein is CASRYRVNTEAFF. CDR3 nucleotides: TGTGCCAGCAGATACAGGGTGAACACTGAAGCTTTCTTT.